This TCR beta chain came from a study of PD-1 blockade in classical Hodgkin lymphoma (TCRdb year 2020). Regarding the study in general: Nivolumab dosing was 3 mg/kg intravenously every 2 weeks, continuing until either disease progression or unacceptable toxicity. The study used TCR beta sequencing and CyTOF to define a peripheral blood immune signature of response to PD-1 blockade in classical Hodgkin lymphoma.

The intended sense of this specimen's time point label: cycle 1 day 1 (C1D1), immediately before nivolumab initiation. All trial patients had relapsed after autologous stem cell transplantation, with cohorts A, B and C differing in prior brentuximab vedotin exposure. A Miltenyi CD4+ T cell isolation kit was used for magnetic negative selection to purify CD4+ T cells from thawed PBMCs. A total of more than 55 patients with relapsed/refractory classical Hodgkin lymphoma made up the trial cohort, and each patient's best overall response was complete response, partial response or progressive disease. Single-agent nivolumab was administered to trial patients in the multi-cohort phase II CheckMate 205 trial. An independent review committee assessed best overall response using the 2007 International Working Group response criteria. PBMCs from the trial were collected at three points: immediately before nivolumab initiation (C1D1), and during therapy at cycle 2 day 1 and cycle 4 day 1. Peripheral blood was collected in 8 mL Vacutainer Cell Preparation Tubes, from which PBMCs were isolated by centrifugation and then cryopreserved. Purified CD4+ and CD8+ fractions were prepared only for cases with an additional available PBMC sample. Magnetically labelled cells were removed on LS columns in a quadroMACS separator, and the flow-through was retained as the purified fraction.

The paper as a whole reports these results and caveats: CD4+ but not CD8+ TCR diversity rose significantly by C4D1 (p=0.0027 vs p=0.16), most apparent in complete responders (p=0.02). Diversity was lower in patients who began nivolumab less than 1 year after ASCT, so these patients were left out of later analyses to avoid confounding by immune reconstitution. Trial patients achieving complete response had baseline diversity similar to newly diagnosed patients, whereas partial responders and progressors had significantly lower diversity. Baseline TCR diversity was reported as lower in newly diagnosed patients than in healthy donors, and lower still in relapsed/refractory patients. The study covered only a single clinical trial cohort, and the causes of the repertoire differences, possibly disease activity or prior therapy, were still not defined.

Clipping removes 1 base from V and 10 bases from J, with 15 as the unmatched junction base count. Taken from the germline V gene, the CDR1 and CDR2 loops are SGHTA and FQGNSA. The CDR3 runs 17 amino acids, cysteine and phenylalanine included. The entry retains the CDR3 DNA only, 51 bases that are in frame from base 1. Genomic DNA was isolated using the Qiagen DNeasy kit from unsorted PBMCs as well as from negatively selected CD4+ and CD8+ fractions. Using primers that anneal to V and J segments, immunoSEQ multiplex PCR amplified the TCR beta CDR3 regions. Amplification bias was minimized using a synthetic immune receptor repertoire, and residual bias was removed computationally after sequencing. The study's processing was this. Custom Python scripts were used to quantify repertoire diversity as the Shannon entropy index. Unsorted, CD4+ and CD8+ repertoires were analyzed separately, except for combined analyses in which CD4+ and CD8+ sequences were merged in silico. Clonal expansion was defined as a frequency increase of at least 2-fold after treatment compared with C1D1, and clones undetected at baseline were assigned a pseudocount of 0.5. Clones with 0 or 1 copy at C1D1 were classified as singleton clones, and clones with 2 or more copies were classified as non-singleton clones. Clones expanded in unsorted samples were labelled as CD4+, CD8+ or unknown by matching protein sequences in sorted samples from the same patient. Wilcoxon tests on paired samples were used to test diversity changes from C1D1 to C4D1. Held by TCRdb, this immuneACCESS table contains in-frame sequences only and omits some clones. Under half of the omission traces to an unresolved V gene where checked; the cause of the rest is unknown. The V and J calls and clone size were taken over from that table, and D and trimming were inferred from the DNA. The sample table holds about 8,500 clones, of which roughly 80% were seen once. Of the sample, roughly an eighth is held by the ten largest clones.

With regard to this clone: No cognate antigen has been identified for it. No clone much larger than this one lies a single base away; base qualities are absent.

In this chain, TRBV7-2 is recombined with TRBJ1-1, with 10 bases in between that match TRBD1. Sequencing used CD4+ T cells from blood, obtained at baseline. The origin of this receptor is a human donor with classical Hodgkin lymphoma. In nucleotides, the sequence is TGTGCCAGCAGCTTAGTGGGGACAGGGGCTAGGAACAGGGGAGCTTTCTTT. It translates as CASSLVGTGARNRGAFF.